The TCR beta chain described here comes from a study of persistence of HIV-infected CD4 T cells. Study in general: Blood samples, up to about 200 mL, came from multiple time points, except two leukapheresis donors sampled once. General study findings and limits: Proviral oligoclonality tracked with TCR oligoclonality within the same sorted cells.

This clone was counted a few times. The antigen is not known. The sample carries other DNA sequences with the same CDR3. Stimulation used about 9.5 ug/mL lysate from CMV-infected fibroblasts. Sorting of responding CD4+ T cells relied on upregulated CD40 ligand together with CD69. Undetectable plasma HIV-1 RNA below 50 copies/mL lasted at least 4 years. The libraries were made with immunoSEQ version 4 in survey mode. The method was immunoSEQ multiplex PCR; TCRdb's version includes in-frame clones alone and lacks a portion of them. The sample includes about 7,000 clones, over 60% seen only once; the top ten take roughly 70%. The TCR was taken from an adult woman with HIV who was CMV-seropositive. The starting material was CD4+ T cells sorted from PBMCs after approximately 19-hour stimulation, obtained from a patient who received antiretroviral therapy.

This CDR3 is CASSIGRGMNTEAFF. The CDR3, as DNA: TGTGCCAGTAGTATAGGAAGGGGAATGAACACTGAAGCTTTCTTT. V is TRBV19 and J is TRBJ1-1; tentatively, D is TRBD1 (5 bases). The CDR3 is 15 amino acids. Germline values: CDR1 LNHDA, CDR2 SQIVND (reference sequence). The germline V and J ends were trimmed by 1 base and 0 bases, with 9 bases remaining between them.